A selection of T cell receptor beta chains follows, all from one sample in a study of T cells and copy number aberrations in small-cell lung cancer. Some clones are missing from TCRdb's copy, which holds only in-frame ones; the method was immunoSEQ multiplex PCR. The repertoire holds 470 or so clones, around nine tenths seen once, with just under 3.5% in the top ten. Sequenced sample: normal tissue next to the tumor. These receptors all stem from a man aged 45-60 years with small cell lung cancer. Each CDR3 is given with its conserved first and last residue. Fields, in order: V gene, J gene, D gene, clone size, CDR3 DNA, CDR3 protein. The D gene is left open where the match is weak. Rows may omit the clone size; those that give it use once, few, many or a size class.

>TRBV7-6|TRBJ2-7|TRBD2|.
TGTGCCAGCAGCTTAGCAGGGACTAGCGGGTCAATGCCGGGTGAGCAGTACTTC
CASSLAGTSGSMPGEQYF
>TRBV15|TRBJ1-1|.|.
TGTGCCACCAGCAGAGGTCTACAGGCTACAAACACTGAAGCTTTCTTT
CATSRGLQATNTEAFF
>TRBV29-1|TRBJ1-5|.|.
TGCAGCGTTGGAACCGACCTCAATCAGCCCCAGCATTTT
CSVGTDLNQPQHF
>TRBV6-5|TRBJ1-1|.|.
TGTGCCAGCAGTCTGGACGGGGGGTGGAACACTGAAGCTTTCTTT
CASSLDGGWNTEAFF
>TRBV28|TRBJ1-5|.|.
TGTGCCAGCAGTTACATGTATAGCAATCAGCCCCAGCATTTT
CASSYMYSNQPQHF
>TRBV19|TRBJ2-2|.|.
TGTGCCAGTAGTATCGCGCAGGTTTACACCGGGGAGCTGTTTTTT
CASSIAQVYTGELFF
>TRBV25-1|TRBJ1-1|TRBD1|once
TGTGCCAGCAGTCCCGTGGACAGGGACGCTGAAGCTTTCTTT
CASSPVDRDAEAFF
>TRBV7-3|TRBJ2-7|.|.
TGTGCCAGCAGCTCCCCCGGCTTTTACGGTTCCTACGAGCAGTACTTC
CASSSPGFYGSYEQYF
>TRBV11-2|TRBJ2-2|.|few
TGTGCCAGCAGCTTAGAGAACTTCGGGGAGCTGTTTTTT
CASSLENFGELFF
>TRBV4-1|TRBJ1-2|.|once
TGCGCCAGCAGCCAAGACTCAGCTACGAACTATGGCTACACCTTC
CASSQDSATNYGYTF
>TRBV5-1|TRBJ2-7|.|.
TGCGCCAGCAGCTCCACCGGTTCTAGCTCCTACGAGCAGTACTTC
CASSSTGSSSYEQYF
>TRBV28|TRBJ2-3|TRBD2|once
TGTGCCAGCAGTTTTGACAGTAGCGGGAGGACAGATACGCAGTATTTT
CASSFDSSGRTDTQYF
>TRBV28|TRBJ1-1|.|.
TGTGCCAGCAGTTTACTGCAGAACACTGAAGCTTTCTTT
CASSLLQNTEAFF
>TRBV7-6|TRBJ2-7|.|.
TGTGCCAGCAGCTTGGGACCCAACTACGAGCAGTACTTC
CASSLGPNYEQYF
>TRBV28|TRBJ1-5|TRBD1|.
TGTGCCAGCAGTTTACCTAGAGACAGGGAGAGCAATCAGCCCCAGCATTTT
CASSLPRDRESNQPQHF
>TRBV5-4|TRBJ1-1|.|.
TGTGCCAGCAGCTCTTCGACTGGCACTGAAGCTTTCTTT
CASSSSTGTEAFF
>TRBV30|TRBJ2-7|.|.
TGTGCCTGTGTGCTGAGGGGGTATTACGAGCAGTACTTC
CACVLRGYYEQYF
>TRBV5-6|TRBJ2-7|TRBD2|.
TGTGCCAGCACCGGACTAGCGGGCTACGAGCAGTACTTC
CASTGLAGYEQYF
>TRBV27|TRBJ2-7|TRBD2|once
TGTGCCAGCAGTGGGAAGGGACTAGCGGGAGTCGGCGAGCAGTACTTC
CASSGKGLAGVGEQYF
>TRBV14|TRBJ2-2|.|.
TGTGCCAGCAGATCGAACGGGAACACCGGGGAGCTGTTTTTT
CASRSNGNTGELFF
>TRBV14|TRBJ2-3|.|.
TGTGCCAGCAGCACGAGAACGGGTCTAATCACAGATACGCAGTATTTT
CASSTRTGLITDTQYF
>TRBV9|TRBJ2-2|.|.
TGTGCCAGCAGCCCTTCGGGACAATCGAACACCGGGGAGCTGTTTTTT
CASSPSGQSNTGELFF
>TRBV29-1|TRBJ2-7|TRBD2|few
TGCAGCGCCTCACTAGGGCTAGCGGGAAGACGTGGCAATTCCTACGAGCAGTACTTC
CSASLGLAGRRGNSYEQYF
>TRBV6-1|TRBJ2-3|.|.
TGTGCCAGCAGTGAAGGCGGGACGGTAGATACGCAGTATTTT
CASSEGGTVDTQYF
>TRBV5-6|TRBJ2-2|TRBD2|.
TGTGCCAGCAGCCCGGCGGGGGGGCGTCTTACCGGGGAGCTGTTTTTT
CASSPAGGRLTGELFF
>TRBV7-9|TRBJ1-1|TRBD1|.
TGTGCCAGCAGCCCAGGGGGGTCATCTTTCTTT
CASSPGGSSFF
>TRBV27|TRBJ2-7|TRBD2|.
TGTGCCAGCAGTCTACAACGGACTAGCGGGACACTCTACGAGCAGTACTTC
CASSLQRTSGTLYEQYF
>TRBV5-1|TRBJ2-7|.|.
TGCGCCAGCAGCTTGGACCCCACTGCCTACGAGCAGTACTTC
CASSLDPTAYEQYF
>TRBV19|TRBJ1-2|.|.
TGTGCCAGTAGTCGGACAGCAGGGGATAACTATGGCTACACCTTC
CASSRTAGDNYGYTF
>TRBV19|TRBJ2-3|TRBD2|.
TGTGCCAGTAGTATAAGCGTGGCTAGCGGGAGTCCAGATACGCAGTATTTT
CASSISVASGSPDTQYF
>TRBV5-1|TRBJ2-2|.|few
TGCGCCAGCAGTCCCTGGGGGAGCTTGAACACCGGGGAGCTGTTTTTT
CASSPWGSLNTGELFF
>TRBV14|TRBJ2-2|.|.
TGTGCCAGCAGCCCAAGACACAGCACCGGGGAGCTGTTTTTT
CASSPRHSTGELFF
>TRBV6-5|TRBJ1-1|TRBD1|.
TGTGCCAGCAGACGGGACAGTACCAACACTGAAGCTTTCTTT
CASRRDSTNTEAFF
>TRBV5-1|TRBJ2-5|.|.
TGCGCCAGCAGCTTGGGCGGAGGTCAAGAGACCCAGTACTTC
CASSLGGGQETQYF
>TRBV18|TRBJ1-5|TRBD1|once
TGTGCCAGCTCACCGACAGGGGACGATCAGCCCCAGCATTTT
CASSPTGDDQPQHF
>TRBV29-1|TRBJ2-6|TRBD2|.
TGCAGCGTTGTCTTAGCGGGAGGATTCTCTGGGGCCAACGTCCTGACTTTC
CSVVLAGGFSGANVLTF
>TRBV7-9|TRBJ2-3|.|once
TGTGCCAGCAGCTTAGGTCTAGGCGGGAAAACCCCCACAGATACGCAGTATTTT
CASSLGLGGKTPTDTQYF
>TRBV5-6|TRBJ2-3|.|.
TGTGCCAGCAGCTTGGGTCGCACAGATACGCAGTATTTT
CASSLGRTDTQYF